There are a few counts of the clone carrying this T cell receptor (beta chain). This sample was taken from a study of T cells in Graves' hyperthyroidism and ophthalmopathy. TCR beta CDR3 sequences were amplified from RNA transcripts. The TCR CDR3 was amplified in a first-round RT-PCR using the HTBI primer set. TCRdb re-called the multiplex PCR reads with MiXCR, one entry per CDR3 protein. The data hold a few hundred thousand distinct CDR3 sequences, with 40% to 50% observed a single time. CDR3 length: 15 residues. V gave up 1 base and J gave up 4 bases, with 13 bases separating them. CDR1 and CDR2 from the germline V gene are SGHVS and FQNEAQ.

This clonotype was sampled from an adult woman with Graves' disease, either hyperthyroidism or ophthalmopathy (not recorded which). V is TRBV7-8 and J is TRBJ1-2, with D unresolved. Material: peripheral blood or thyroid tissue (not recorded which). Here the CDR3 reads CASSLEQTSGYGYTF. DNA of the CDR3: TGTGCCAGCAGCTTAGAACAGACAAGCGGCTATGGCTACACCTTC.